This entry is about one TCR beta chain. Its target is unknown. This entry belongs to a study of Ad26.COV2.S vaccination and SARS-CoV-2 variants. Across the whole study: Within the COV1001 Ad26.COV2.S trial arm, the donor was enrolled. Ad26.COV2.S, an intramuscular injection, was given once or twice 56 days apart. Findings and limits, study-wide: Measurements of TCR breadth and depth may have given underestimates of the total T cell responses.

Generated by immunoSEQ multiplex PCR, the TCRdb table keeps only in-frame clones and is missing some. Of 380,000 or so clones listed, 83% are singletons. The CDR3 has 14 residues. Germline CDR1 and CDR2: KGHDR and SFDVKD. V was trimmed by 2 bases and J by 0 bases, leaving 7 bases between them. Treatment in this sample: around 19 received Ad26.COV2.S at low or high dose, single or two shots; five or six received placebo; per-sample allocation not given. Day 63 after the first injection of vaccine or placebo was the sampling time. This clonotype originated in a person aged 18-60 years who received the Ad26.COV2.S COVID-19 vaccine or a placebo. Sequenced here: peripheral blood, sampled in a trial of Ad26.COV2.S vaccine versus placebo. This chain links TRBV24-1 with TRBJ2-7, with a tentative D call TRBD2 (6 bases). CDR3 protein: CATSDWGDSYEQYF. In DNA form, the CDR3 reads TGTGCCACCAGTGATTGGGGGGACTCCTACGAGCAGTACTTC.